The 29 T cell receptor beta chains below come from one sample, sequenced in a study of Ad26.COV2.S vaccination and SARS-CoV-2 variants. The sample's treatment: around 19 received Ad26.COV2.S at low or high dose, single or two shots; 5 received placebo; per-sample allocation not given. The samples date from day 63 after the first vaccine or placebo injection. Here immunoSEQ multiplex PCR was the method, and the copy in TCRdb shows in-frame clones only, minus some. The data contain 510,000 or so clones, approximately 88% of them singletons. Sequences were derived from peripheral blood, sampled in a trial of Ad26.COV2.S vaccine versus placebo. The receptors come from a person aged 18-60 years who received the Ad26.COV2.S COVID-19 vaccine or a placebo.

The chain carries TRBV5-1 and TRBJ2-7, with 11 bases lining up with TRBD1. Trimming cost V 0 bases and J 5 bases; bases outside gene matches: 4. CDR1 SGHRS and CDR2 YFSETQ come from the germline V gene. The CDR3 spans 15 residues. The CDR3 DNA sequence: TGCGCCAGCAGCTTGGCGGGACAGGGGGGCCACGAGCAGTACTTC. This encodes CASSLAGQGGHEQYF. The full variable domain, completed using reference TRBV5-1 and TRBJ2-7, is KAGVTQTPRYLIKTRGQQVTLSCSPISGHRSVSWYQQTPGQGLQFLFEYFSETQRNKGNFPGRFSGRQFSNSRSEMNVSTLELGDSALYLCASSLAGQGGHEQYFGPGTRLTVT.

The CDR3 DNA sequence: TGTGCCAGCAGCCAGGAAAGGACAAAACTCACAGATACGCAGTATTTT. This sequence encodes CASSQERTKLTDTQYF. V gene TRBV4-2 combines with J gene TRBJ2-3; a weak D match, TRBD1 (5 bases). The CDR3 extends over 16 amino acids. Trimming removed 3 bases at V and 2 bases at J, with 15 bases between. The germline gives CDR1 LGHNA, CDR2 YNFKEQ.

The chain links TRBV29-1 to TRBJ2-7; 8 bases are shared with TRBD2. CDR1 is SQVTM and CDR2 is ANQGSEA in the germline V gene. This CDR3 has 11 residues. V trimming: 7 bases; J trimming: 5 bases; junction bases outside the gene matches: 4. The CDR3 sequence is CSGRGGHEQYF. The DNA for the CDR3 is TGCAGCGGCCGGGGGGGCCACGAGCAGTACTTC.

The chain couples TRBV27 to TRBJ1-2; 8 bases align to TRBD1. Germline assignment: CDR1 MNHEY and CDR2 SMNVEV (reference sequence). CDR3 size: 12 residues. With V trimmed by 8 bases and J by 4 bases, 3 bases remained unmatched. Here the CDR3 DNA reads TGTGCCAGCGGGGGACAGGCCTATGGCTACACCTTC. Protein sequence: CASGGQAYGYTF.

V gene TRBV4-3 combines with J gene TRBJ1-6; D is uncertain. There are 18 residues in the CDR3. V was shortened by 0 bases and J by 4 bases, with 16 bases between the two germline ends. CDR1 LGHNA and CDR2 YSLEER come from the germline V gene. The CDR3 loop reads CASSQDAGTRRYNSPLHF. The CDR3 DNA sequence: TGCGCCAGCAGCCAAGATGCGGGTACAAGGCGATATAATTCACCCCTCCACTTT.

The chain uses TRBV24-1 and TRBJ2-1, with a weak D call TRBD2 (5 bases). In germline, CDR1 is KGHDR, CDR2 SFDVKD. The CDR3 runs 12 residues. Trimming removed 9 bases at V and 6 bases at J, with 11 bases between. The CDR3 region is CATGRRANEQFF. CDR3 DNA: TGTGCCACCGGGAGACGGGCCAATGAGCAGTTCTTC.

The chain couples TRBV5-1 to TRBJ2-2; D not resolved. This CDR3 contains 16 residues. Germline V gene data show CDR1 as SGHRS and CDR2 as YFSETQ. Trimming took 4 bases from V and 2 from J, leaving 15 bases between them. The CDR3 sequence is CASSDGSAKNTGELFF. The CDR3 DNA is TGCGCCAGCAGCGATGGCTCGGCTAAAAACACCGGGGAGCTGTTTTTT. Together with reference TRBV5-1 and TRBJ2-2, the CDR3 gives the full variable domain: KAGVTQTPRYLIKTRGQQVTLSCSPISGHRSVSWYQQTPGQGLQFLFEYFSETQRNKGNFPGRFSGRQFSNSRSEMNVSTLELGDSALYLCASSDGSAKNTGELFFGEGSRLTVL.

CDR3 DNA sequence: TGTGCCAGCAGCGCCTCCCAAGTGGGGGCCCAGTACTTC. It specifies CASSASQVGAQYF. The V gene is TRBV7-2, the J gene TRBJ2-5; D might be TRBD1 or TRBD2, each matching 5 bases. CDR1 SGHTA and CDR2 FQGNSA come from the germline V gene. Deletions cut 5 bases from V and 9 bases from J, with 16 bases between. The CDR3 spans 13 residues.

The chain has TRBV5-1 and TRBJ2-2; 8 bases map to TRBD2. The CDR3 has 17 residues. Germline values: CDR1 SGHRS, CDR2 YFSETQ. V dropped 2 bases and J dropped 1; count of bases not matched to a gene: 7. In nucleotides, the CDR3 is TGCGCCAGCAGCTTCCCCGGGGGGGACCGGAACACCGGGGAGCTGTTTTTT. Protein sequence: CASSFPGGDRNTGELFF.

This chain links TRBV29-1 with TRBJ2-2; D not resolved. Trimming pared 1 base from V and 7 bases from J, leaving 10 bases between. CDR1 is SQVTM and CDR2 is ANQGSEA in the germline V gene. The CDR3 loop spans 13 amino acids. CDR3 coding DNA: TGCAGCGTTGAAGTGGTTGTGAACGGGGAGCTGTTTTTT. Encoded protein: CSVEVVVNGELFF.

J is TRBJ2-7 and V is TRBV27; TRBD1 matches at 8 bases. The V gene's germline CDR1 is MNHEY and CDR2 SMNVEV (reference sequence). This CDR3 is 16 amino acids long. V shed 4 bases, J shed 2 bases, and the junction held 10 bases outside the gene matches. The CDR3 spells CASSSGMTGVTYEQYF. CDR3 in DNA: TGTGCCAGCAGTTCGGGGATGACAGGGGTAACCTACGAGCAGTACTTC.

V gene TRBV5-4 combines with J gene TRBJ2-1; D unresolved. V was pared by 7 bases and J by 7 bases, with 12 bases between. CDR1 and CDR2 (germline): SGHNT, YYREEE (reference sequence). The length of the CDR3 is 12 residues. The CDR3 nucleotides are TGTGCCAGCGTTGGGTACTTGAATGAGCAGTTCTTC. As protein: CASVGYLNEQFF.

The chain carries TRBV29-1 and TRBJ2-7, with 9 bases matching TRBD1. V lost 7 bases and J lost 8; bases outside the gene matches: 15. This CDR3 is 14 amino acids long. Per germline, CDR1 SQVTM and CDR2 ANQGSEA. CDR3 in amino acids: CSAAGTGFSRKQYF. The CDR3, as DNA: TGCAGCGCTGCCGGGACAGGGTTCAGTCGTAAGCAGTACTTC.

The count of this clone is one. This chain links TRBV9 with TRBJ2-3; 8 nucleotides line up with TRBD2. J was trimmed by 2 bases and V by 7 bases; bases with no gene match: 3. Germline V gene data show CDR1 as SGDLS and CDR2 as YYNGEE. This CDR3 comprises 13 residues. CDR3 DNA: TGTGCCAGCGCAGGACTAGCCACAGATACGCAGTATTTT. It specifies CASAGLATDTQYF.

In regard to this clone: The sample has other DNA sequences that encode this CDR3 too. V is TRBV6-6 and J is TRBJ2-7, with TRBD2 matching 9 bases. The CDR3 is 15 amino acids. The trim removed 0 bases at V and 3 bases at J, leaving 3 bases unmatched. Germline-derived CDR1 and CDR2 are MNHNY and SVGAGI (reference sequence). The CDR3 loop reads CASSYSQREDYEQYF. The DNA for the CDR3 is TGTGCCAGCAGTTACTCCCAGCGGGAGGACTACGAGCAGTACTTC.

V and J are TRBV18 and TRBJ1-1, with TRBD1 as a possible D gene (5 bases). Trimming cost V 2 bases and J 10 bases, with 20 bases left between them. Germline V CDR1 and CDR2: KGHSH, LQKENI. CDR3 length: 15 residues. CDR3 nucleotide sequence: TGTGCCAGCTCACCATCATTTAGGACACCCCTTGGAGCTTTCTTT. Protein product: CASSPSFRTPLGAFF.

The genes are TRBV19 and TRBJ2-1; possibly TRBD2 for D (6 bases). From germline, CDR1 is LNHDA and CDR2 SQIVND (reference sequence). Trimming took 7 bases from V and 7 from J, leaving 20 bases between them. This CDR3 contains 15 residues. The CDR3 DNA is TGTGCCAGTAAGGGTGGCGGAGGGGCTAGGAATGAGCAGTTCTTC. Its protein is CASKGGGGARNEQFF.

The chain joins TRBV18 to TRBJ2-2; D tentatively fits TRBD1 or TRBD2 (6 bases each). The germline V gene encodes CDR1 KGHSH and CDR2 LQKENI. The CDR3 runs 14 residues. Trimming removed 2 bases from V and 7 bases from J, with 11 bases in between. CDR3 sequence (DNA): TGTGCCAGCTCACCAGCACAGGGAGGCGGGGAGCTGTTTTTT. It translates to CASSPAQGGGELFF. Supplemented by reference TRBV18 and TRBJ2-2, the full variable domain reads NAGVMQNPRHLVRRRGQEARLRCSPMKGHSHVYWYRQLPEEGLKFMVYLQKENIIDESGMPKERFSAEFPKEGPSILRIQQVVRGDSAAYFCASSPAQGGGELFFGEGSRLTVL.

This clone was detected only once. The CDR3 reads CSVGQGGDQPQHF. The CDR3 DNA reads TGCAGCGTGGGACAGGGAGGGGACCAGCCCCAGCATTTT. The gene calls are TRBV29-1 and TRBJ1-5, with 9 positions matching TRBD1. V lost 6 bases, J lost 7 bases, and 7 bases stayed unmatched. CDR1 and CDR2 (germline): SQVTM, ANQGSEA. CDR3 length: 13 amino acids.

The V and J genes are TRBV19 and TRBJ1-5; TRBD1 agrees at 8 bases. Germline CDR1 is LNHDA and CDR2 is SQIVND (reference sequence). Trimming removed 6 bases from V and 7 bases from J; junction bases left unmatched: 8. This CDR3 spans 14 amino acids. In DNA form, the CDR3 reads TGTGCCAGTAGCCAGGGGGCGCAGGGACAGCCCCAGCATTTT. Protein: CASSQGAQGQPQHF.

A single count supports this clone. This chain uses TRBV6-5 with TRBJ1-5; D might be TRBD1 (6 bases). V lost 6 bases, J lost 3 bases, and 15 bases lay in between. Germline assignment: CDR1 MNHEY and CDR2 SVGAGI. This CDR3 comprises 15 residues. The CDR3 region is CASSADRSPNQPQHF. CDR3 coding DNA: TGTGCCAGCAGCGCCGACAGGTCACCCAATCAGCCCCAGCATTTT.

The chain recombines TRBV5-1 with TRBJ2-2; 13 positions agree with TRBD2. J lost 7 bases, V lost 5 bases, and 5 bases had no gene match. Germline CDR1 reads SGHRS; CDR2 reads YFSETQ. CDR3 length: 15 amino acids. CDR3 nucleotide sequence: TGCGCCAGCAGAGAGACTAGCGGGAGGCGCGGGGAGCTGTTTTTT. It translates to CASRETSGRRGELFF.

The V gene is TRBV11-1, the J gene TRBJ2-1; 7 nucleotides match TRBD2. Germline CDR1 and CDR2: SGHAT and FQDESV (reference sequence). There are 16 residues in the CDR3. J lost 3 bases, V lost 0 bases, and 5 bases had no gene match. The CDR3: CASSLARESGYNEQFF. CDR3 DNA: TGTGCCAGCAGCTTAGCGCGGGAGTCCGGCTACAATGAGCAGTTCTTC.

CDR3: CASSLERAQPQHF. CDR3 in DNA: TGTGCCAGCAGCTTAGAACGGGCCCAGCCCCAGCATTTT. The chain uses TRBV11-2 and TRBJ1-5; no firm D call. Germline V lookup: CDR1 SGHAT, CDR2 FQNNGV. V lost 0 bases, J lost 7 bases, and 7 bases lay in between. The CDR3 is 13 amino acids.

This chain uses TRBV7-2 with TRBJ1-5, with 7 bases matching TRBD1. This CDR3 is 15 amino acids long. V shed 5 bases and J 4 bases; nucleotides not matched to a gene: 8. Germline CDR1 and CDR2: SGHTA and FQGNSA. Written as DNA, the CDR3 is TGTGCCAGCAGCATCAACAGGGGTGGGAATCAGCCCCAGCATTTT. Translation gives CASSINRGGNQPQHF.

There are a few counts of this clone. V usage is TRBV6-6 and J usage is TRBJ2-1, with 8 positions matching TRBD2. This CDR3 has 14 residues. Trimming cost V 8 bases and J 12 bases; bases outside gene matches: 15. Germline V gives CDR1 MNHNY, CDR2 SVGAGI (reference sequence). DNA of the CDR3: TGTGCCAGCCTCGGGACTAGTAATTTATCGTGGCAGTTCTTC. Protein: CASLGTSNLSWQFF.

The V gene is TRBV4-3, the J gene TRBJ2-2; D may be TRBD2 (5 bases). V lost 3 bases to trimming and J lost 0 bases, with 11 bases between them. The CDR3 runs 16 residues. From germline, CDR1 is LGHNA and CDR2 YSLEER. The CDR3 sequence is CASSHWRSSNTGELFF. CDR3 nucleotide sequence: TGCGCCAGCAGCCATTGGAGGAGTTCGAACACCGGGGAGCTGTTTTTT.

This clone was seen only a few times. V and J are TRBV12-3 or TRBV12-4 and TRBJ2-3; TRBD2 matches at 7 bases. J lost 11 bases, V lost 6 bases, and 8 bases had no gene match. CDR3 length equals 12 residues. The chain's CDR3 is CASSTGGEGQYF. The DNA for the CDR3 is TGTGCCAGCAGCACTGGGGGGGAGGGGCAGTATTTT.

The chain uses TRBV11-2 and TRBJ2-5; the D is unclear. The CDR3 is 14 residues long. The V end lost 1 base, the J end lost 3 bases, and 9 bases lay between the germline ends. Germline CDR1 is SGHAT and CDR2 is FQNNGV. For the CDR3, the DNA is TGTGCCAGCAGCTTAGGACAAATCAAAGAGACCCAGTACTTC. Translating it yields CASSLGQIKETQYF.